These T cell receptor beta chains were read from a single sample in a study of CD8 T cells in Susac syndrome. MiXCR was run by TCRdb on the immunoSEQ multiplex PCR reads, yielding one entry per CDR3 protein. The sample lists 150,000 to 200,000 distinct CDR3 sequences; about 94% were seen once. Sequences were obtained from CD4+ T cells from PBMCs. These receptors all stem from a human donor with multiple sclerosis. Both conserved end residues are part of each CDR3. A D gene is named only where the DNA matches it firmly. Clone size appears in some rows only: once, few, many, or a class for an expanded clone.

clone size	D gene	V gene	J gene	CDR3 protein	CDR3 DNA
NA	NA	TRBV27	TRBJ1-3	CASRPALGAGNTIYF	TGTGCCAGCCGTCCTGCGCTAGGGGCTGGAAACACCATATATTTT
once	TRBD1	TRBV6-6	TRBJ1-5	CASRPRQGSHQPQHF	TGTGCCAGCAGACCCCGACAGGGATCACATCAGCCCCAGCATTTT
NA	TRBD2	TRBV5-6	TRBJ2-1	CASSLAAGLSGTRYLSSYNEQFF	TGTGCCAGCAGCTTGGCAGCGGGACTAAGCGGGACCCGGTACCTGAGCTCCTACAATGAGCAGTTCTTC
NA	NA	TRBV3-1	TRBJ2-6	CASTGWRQSGANVLTF	TGTGCCAGCACGGGGTGGCGCCAGTCTGGGGCCAACGTCCTGACTTTC
NA	NA	TRBV18	TRBJ1-1	CASSGVLGTEAFF	TGTGCCAGCTCAGGAGTGCTAGGCACTGAAGCTTTCTTT
once	TRBD1	TRBV23-1	TRBJ2-3	CASRSGQGMATDTQYF	TGCGCCAGCAGATCGGGACAGGGGATGGCCACAGATACGCAGTATTTT
NA	TRBD2	TRBV2	TRBJ2-2	CASRRAGLNTGELFF	TGTGCCAGCAGGAGAGCGGGACTTAACACCGGGGAGCTGTTTTTT
NA	NA	TRBV4-1	TRBJ1-4	CASSQGGAGDPALFF	TGCGCCAGCAGCCAAGGAGGGGCAGGGGACCCAGCACTGTTTTTT
once	TRBD1	TRBV6-5	TRBJ1-6	CASSYGDREDSPLHF	TGTGCCAGCAGTTACGGGGACAGGGAAGATTCACCCCTCCACTTT
once	TRBD1	TRBV6-1	TRBJ2-7	CASSDPGQGEYEQYF	TGTGCCAGCAGTGACCCAGGACAGGGGGAGTACGAGCAGTACTTC
NA	TRBD1	TRBV30	TRBJ2-2	CAWDRATTGELFF	TGTGCCTGGGACAGGGCTACCACCGGGGAGCTGTTTTTT
NA	NA	TRBV7-2	TRBJ2-1	CASSLMRAHEQFF	TGTGCCAGCAGCTTAATGCGTGCCCATGAGCAGTTCTTC
NA	TRBD1	TRBV6-6	TRBJ2-1	CASSYPRTGKDEQFF	TGTGCCAGCAGTTACCCCAGGACAGGGAAGGATGAGCAGTTCTTC
NA	NA	TRBV7-3	TRBJ2-2	CASSAGSDYGELFF	TGTGCCAGCAGCGCGGGGTCCGACTACGGGGAGCTGTTTTTT
NA	NA	TRBV6-1	TRBJ2-3	CASSPVGVKDTDTQYF	TGTGCCAGCAGCCCCGTAGGGGTAAAAGACACAGATACGCAGTATTTT
NA	NA	TRBV3-1	TRBJ1-1	CASSQVLGRAGAFF	TGTGCCAGCAGCCAAGTATTGGGCCGGGCCGGAGCTTTCTTT
NA	TRBD2	TRBV2	TRBJ2-1	CASTRLGGGGEQFF	TGTGCCAGCACCCGACTGGGCGGGGGTGGGGAGCAGTTCTTC
NA	NA	TRBV29-1	TRBJ2-3	CSVEGGAGADTQYF	TGCAGCGTTGAAGGGGGGGCCGGGGCAGATACGCAGTATTTT
NA	NA	TRBV6-5	TRBJ1-4	CASRRHGEKLFF	TGTGCCAGCAGAAGACATGGGGAAAAACTGTTTTTT
NA	TRBD1	TRBV6-5	TRBJ1-1	CATKTGVDTEAFF	TGTGCCACAAAGACAGGGGTGGACACTGAAGCTTTCTTT
NA	NA	TRBV24-1	TRBJ2-7	CATSDPMRGRYEQYF	TGTGCCACCAGTGATCCCATGAGGGGACGCTACGAGCAGTACTTC
NA	TRBD1	TRBV20-1	TRBJ1-1	CSAPDRVKEAFF	TGCAGTGCACCGGACAGGGTGAAGGAGGCTTTCTTT
few	NA	TRBV5-1	TRBJ2-2	CASRTGSPSNTGELFF	TGCGCCAGCAGAACAGGGTCCCCGTCGAACACCGGGGAGCTGTTTTTT
NA	NA	TRBV7-2	TRBJ1-6	CASSSQNRGSYNSPLHF	TGTGCCAGCAGCTCCCAAAATAGGGGCTCCTATAATTCACCCCTCCACTTT
NA	NA	TRBV28	TRBJ2-7	CASGGLNSYEQYF	TGTGCCAGCGGAGGACTAAACTCCTACGAGCAGTACTTC
NA	TRBD1	TRBV18	TRBJ2-7	CASSPSGTGPYEQYF	TGTGCCAGCTCTCCTTCCGGGACAGGCCCTTACGAGCAGTACTTC
NA	TRBD1	TRBV3-1	TRBJ1-2	CASSQGDRGGGYTF	TGTGCCAGCAGCCAAGGGGACAGGGGCGGTGGCTACACCTTC
NA	NA	TRBV28	TRBJ2-1	CASSYQGLEQFF	TGTGCCAGCAGCTACCAGGGGCTTGAGCAGTTCTTC
NA	TRBD1	TRBV30	TRBJ1-3	CAWRGQGLSGNTIYF	TGTGCCTGGAGGGGACAGGGTCTGTCGGGAAACACCATATATTTT
NA	NA	TRBV5-1	TRBJ1-1	CASSLGQMNTEAFF	TGCGCCAGCAGCTTGGGCCAGATGAACACTGAAGCTTTCTTT
NA	TRBD2	TRBV6-6	TRBJ2-5	CASSWGLAMEETQYF	TGTGCCAGCAGTTGGGGACTAGCGATGGAGGAGACCCAGTACTTC
NA	NA	TRBV2	TRBJ1-4	CASSEQGGEKLFF	TGTGCCAGCAGCGAACAGGGTGGTGAAAAACTGTTTTTT
NA	NA	TRBV12-3/TRBV12-4	TRBJ1-2	CASSYGEGYGYTF	TGTGCCAGCAGTTACGGGGAAGGTTATGGCTACACCTTC
NA	NA	TRBV4-1	TRBJ2-1	CASSPEGGLDNEQFF	TGCGCCAGCAGTCCAGAAGGGGGACTTGACAATGAGCAGTTCTTC
NA	NA	TRBV30	TRBJ2-1	CAWGRYNEQFF	TGTGCCTGGGGGCGATACAATGAGCAGTTCTTC
once	NA	TRBV11-2	TRBJ2-4	CASSLDLGYVSAKNIQYF	TGTGCCAGCAGCTTAGATCTGGGGTACGTCTCGGCCAAAAACATTCAGTACTTC
NA	NA	TRBV20-1	TRBJ1-4	CSPTRAPTNEKLFF	TGCAGCCCGACAAGGGCTCCGACTAATGAAAAACTGTTTTTT
once	TRBD1	TRBV6-2/TRBV6-3	TRBJ1-1	CASSYSGTGDTEAFF	TGTGCCAGCAGTTACTCGGGGACAGGGGACACTGAAGCTTTCTTT
NA	NA	TRBV6-5	TRBJ2-5	CASSYSIRERETQYF	TGTGCCAGCAGTTACTCGATCAGGGAGCGGGAGACCCAGTACTTC
NA	NA	TRBV3-1	TRBJ1-2	CASSPGDNYGYTF	TGTGCCAGCAGCCCGGGTGATAACTATGGCTACACCTTC
NA	NA	TRBV19	TRBJ1-5	CASSGQPYQPQHF	TGTGCCAGTAGTGGGCAGCCCTATCAGCCCCAGCATTTT
NA	NA	TRBV7-6	TRBJ2-3	CASSPRQRLPTDTQYF	TGTGCCAGCAGCCCCCGACAACGGTTGCCCACAGATACGCAGTATTTT
NA	TRBD1	TRBV6-6	TRBJ2-3	CASMGRQGADTQYF	TGTGCCAGCATGGGAAGACAGGGGGCAGATACGCAGTATTTT
NA	TRBD2	TRBV29-1	TRBJ2-1	CSFWPIAGEPQFF	TGCAGCTTCTGGCCCATAGCGGGGGAACCCCAGTTCTTC
NA	NA	TRBV12-3/TRBV12-4	TRBJ1-1	CASTGRAEAFF	TGTGCCAGCACAGGGAGGGCTGAAGCTTTCTTT
NA	TRBD1	TRBV6-1	TRBJ1-1	CARGQGNTEAFF	TGTGCCAGAGGACAGGGAAACACTGAAGCTTTCTTT